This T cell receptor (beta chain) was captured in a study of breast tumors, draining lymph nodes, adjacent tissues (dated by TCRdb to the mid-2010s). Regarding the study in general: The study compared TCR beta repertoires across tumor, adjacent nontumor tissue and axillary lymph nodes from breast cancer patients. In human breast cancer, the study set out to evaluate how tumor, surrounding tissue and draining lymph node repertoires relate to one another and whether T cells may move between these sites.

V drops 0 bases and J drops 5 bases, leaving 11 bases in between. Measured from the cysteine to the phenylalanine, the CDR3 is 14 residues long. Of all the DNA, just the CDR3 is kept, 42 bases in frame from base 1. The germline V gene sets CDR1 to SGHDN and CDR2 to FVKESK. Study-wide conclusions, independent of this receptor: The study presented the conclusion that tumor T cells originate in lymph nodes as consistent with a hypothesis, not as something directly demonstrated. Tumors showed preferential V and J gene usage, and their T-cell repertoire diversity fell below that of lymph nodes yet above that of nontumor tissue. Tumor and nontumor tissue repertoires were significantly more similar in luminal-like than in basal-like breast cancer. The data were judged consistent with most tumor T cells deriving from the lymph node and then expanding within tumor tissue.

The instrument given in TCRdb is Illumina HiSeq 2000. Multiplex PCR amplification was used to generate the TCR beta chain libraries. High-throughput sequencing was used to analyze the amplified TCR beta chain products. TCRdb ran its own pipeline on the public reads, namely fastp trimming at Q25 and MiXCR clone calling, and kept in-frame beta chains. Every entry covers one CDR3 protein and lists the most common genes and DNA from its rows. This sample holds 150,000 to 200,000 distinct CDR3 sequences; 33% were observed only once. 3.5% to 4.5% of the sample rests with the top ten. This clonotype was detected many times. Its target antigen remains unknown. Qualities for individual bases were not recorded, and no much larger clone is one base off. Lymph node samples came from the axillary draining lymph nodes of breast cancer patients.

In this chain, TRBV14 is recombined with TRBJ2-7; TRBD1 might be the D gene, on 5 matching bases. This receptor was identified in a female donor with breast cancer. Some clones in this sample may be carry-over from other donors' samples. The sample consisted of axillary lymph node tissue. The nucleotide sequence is TGTGCCAGCAGCCAAGATCTTGGCAGGGACGAGCAGTACTTC. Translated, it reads CASSQDLGRDEQYF.